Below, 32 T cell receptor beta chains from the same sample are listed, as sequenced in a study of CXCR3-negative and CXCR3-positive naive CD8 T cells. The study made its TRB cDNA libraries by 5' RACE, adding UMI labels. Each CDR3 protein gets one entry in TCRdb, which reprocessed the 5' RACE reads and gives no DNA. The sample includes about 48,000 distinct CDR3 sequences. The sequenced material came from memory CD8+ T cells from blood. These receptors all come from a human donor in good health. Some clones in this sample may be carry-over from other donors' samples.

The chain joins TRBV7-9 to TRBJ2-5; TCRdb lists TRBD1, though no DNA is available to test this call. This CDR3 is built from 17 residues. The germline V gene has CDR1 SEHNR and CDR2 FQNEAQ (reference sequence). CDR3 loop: CASSSSRTGLSQETQYF.

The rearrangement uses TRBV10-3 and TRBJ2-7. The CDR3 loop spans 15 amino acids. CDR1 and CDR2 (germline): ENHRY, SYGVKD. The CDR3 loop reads CAISESLDLGGEQYF.

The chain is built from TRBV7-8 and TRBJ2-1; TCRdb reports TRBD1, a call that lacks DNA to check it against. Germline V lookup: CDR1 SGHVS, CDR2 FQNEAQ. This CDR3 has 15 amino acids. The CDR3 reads CASSLFDGGLVEQFF.

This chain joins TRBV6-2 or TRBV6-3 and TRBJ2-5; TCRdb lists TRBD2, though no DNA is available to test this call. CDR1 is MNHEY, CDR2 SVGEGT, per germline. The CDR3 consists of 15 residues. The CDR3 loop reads CASSYSGGGPETQYF.

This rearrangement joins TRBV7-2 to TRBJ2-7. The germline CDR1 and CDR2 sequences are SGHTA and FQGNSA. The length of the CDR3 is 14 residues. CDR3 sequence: CASNIAGSPYEQYF.

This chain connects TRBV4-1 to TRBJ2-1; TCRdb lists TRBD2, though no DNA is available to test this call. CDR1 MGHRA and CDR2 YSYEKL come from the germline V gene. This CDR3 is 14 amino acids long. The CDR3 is CASSQERSGNEQFF.

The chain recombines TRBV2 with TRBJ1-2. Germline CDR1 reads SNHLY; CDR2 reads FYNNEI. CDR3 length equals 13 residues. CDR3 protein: CASSDGANYGYTF.

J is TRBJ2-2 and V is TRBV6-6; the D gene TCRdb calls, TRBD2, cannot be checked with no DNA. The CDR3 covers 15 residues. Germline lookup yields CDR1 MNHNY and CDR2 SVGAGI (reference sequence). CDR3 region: CASRLTSGGDGELFF.

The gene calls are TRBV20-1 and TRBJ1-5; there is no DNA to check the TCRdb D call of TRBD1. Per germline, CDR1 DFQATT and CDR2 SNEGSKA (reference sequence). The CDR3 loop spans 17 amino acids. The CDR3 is CSARDRRGGLHNQPQHF.

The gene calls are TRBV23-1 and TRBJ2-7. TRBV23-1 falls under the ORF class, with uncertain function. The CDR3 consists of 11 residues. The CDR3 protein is CASSQRREQYF.

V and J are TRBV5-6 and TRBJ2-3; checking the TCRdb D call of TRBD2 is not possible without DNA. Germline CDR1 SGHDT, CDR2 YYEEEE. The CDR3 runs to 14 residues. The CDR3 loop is CASSFPGGGDTQYF.

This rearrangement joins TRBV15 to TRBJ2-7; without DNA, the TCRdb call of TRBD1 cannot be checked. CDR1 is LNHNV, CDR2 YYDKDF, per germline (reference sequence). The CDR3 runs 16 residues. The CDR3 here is CATSRDQGGQTIQQYF.

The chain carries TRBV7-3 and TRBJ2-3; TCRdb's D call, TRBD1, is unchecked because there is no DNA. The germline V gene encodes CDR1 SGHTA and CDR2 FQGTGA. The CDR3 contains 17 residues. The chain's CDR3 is CASSSDPTGTKDDTQYF.

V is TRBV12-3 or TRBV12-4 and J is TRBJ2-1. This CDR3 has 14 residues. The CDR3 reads CASSFESSYNEQFF.

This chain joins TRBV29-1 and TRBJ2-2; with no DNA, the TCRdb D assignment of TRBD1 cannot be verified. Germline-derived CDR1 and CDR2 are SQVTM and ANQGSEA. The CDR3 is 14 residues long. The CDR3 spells CSAIGTPNTGELFF.

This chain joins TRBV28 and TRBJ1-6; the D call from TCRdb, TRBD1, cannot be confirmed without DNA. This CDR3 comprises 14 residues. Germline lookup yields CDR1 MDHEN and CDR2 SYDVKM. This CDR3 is CASSSGGVGSPLHF.

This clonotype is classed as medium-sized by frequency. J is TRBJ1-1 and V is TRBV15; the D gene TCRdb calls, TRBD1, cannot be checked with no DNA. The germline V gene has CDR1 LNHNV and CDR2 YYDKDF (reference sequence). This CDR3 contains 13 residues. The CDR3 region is CATSRTENTEAFF.

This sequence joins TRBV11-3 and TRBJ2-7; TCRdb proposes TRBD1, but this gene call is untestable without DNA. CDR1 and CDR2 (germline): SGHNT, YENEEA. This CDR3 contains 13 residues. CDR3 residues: CASSYGQSYEQYF.

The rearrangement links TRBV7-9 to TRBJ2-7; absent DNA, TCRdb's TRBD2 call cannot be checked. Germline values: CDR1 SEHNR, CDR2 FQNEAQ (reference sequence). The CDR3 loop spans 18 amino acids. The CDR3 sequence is CASSPRVGLAGIAHEQYF.

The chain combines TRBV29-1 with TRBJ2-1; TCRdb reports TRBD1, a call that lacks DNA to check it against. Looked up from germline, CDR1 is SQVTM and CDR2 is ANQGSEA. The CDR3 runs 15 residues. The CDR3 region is CSVGQGSLSYNEQFF.

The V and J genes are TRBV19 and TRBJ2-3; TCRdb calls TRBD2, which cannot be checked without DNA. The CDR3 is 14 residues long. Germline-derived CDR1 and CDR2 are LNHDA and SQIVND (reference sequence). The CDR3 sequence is CASTPREAADTQYF. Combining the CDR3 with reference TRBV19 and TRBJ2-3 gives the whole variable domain DGGITQSPKYLFRKEGQNVTLSCEQNLNHDAMYWYRQDPGQGLRLIYYSQIVNDFQKGDIAEGYSVSREKKESFPLTVTSAQKNPTAFYLCASTPREAADTQYFGPGTRLTVL.

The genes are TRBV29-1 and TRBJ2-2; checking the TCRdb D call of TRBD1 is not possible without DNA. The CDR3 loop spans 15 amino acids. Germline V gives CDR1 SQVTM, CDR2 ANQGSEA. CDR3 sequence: CSAPKGREEVGELYF.

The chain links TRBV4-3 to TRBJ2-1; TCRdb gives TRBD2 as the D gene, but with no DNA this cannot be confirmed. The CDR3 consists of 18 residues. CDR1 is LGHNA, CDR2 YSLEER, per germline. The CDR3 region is CASSHARGLAGEVYEQFF.

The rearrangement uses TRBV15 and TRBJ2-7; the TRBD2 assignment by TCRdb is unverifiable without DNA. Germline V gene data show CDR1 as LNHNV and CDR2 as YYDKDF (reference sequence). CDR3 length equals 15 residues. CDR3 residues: CATSSDPGLAYEQYF.

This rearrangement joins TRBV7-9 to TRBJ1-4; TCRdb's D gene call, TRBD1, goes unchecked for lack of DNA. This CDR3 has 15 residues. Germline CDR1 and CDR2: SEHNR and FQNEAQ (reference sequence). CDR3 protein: CASSGQGATNEKLFF. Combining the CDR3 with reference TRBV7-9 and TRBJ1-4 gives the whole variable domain DTGVSQNPRHKITKRGQNVTFRCDPISEHNRLYWYRQTLGQGPEFLTYFQNEAQLEKSRLLSDRFSAERPKGSFSTLEIQRTEQGDSAMYLCASSGQGATNEKLFFGSGTQLSVL.

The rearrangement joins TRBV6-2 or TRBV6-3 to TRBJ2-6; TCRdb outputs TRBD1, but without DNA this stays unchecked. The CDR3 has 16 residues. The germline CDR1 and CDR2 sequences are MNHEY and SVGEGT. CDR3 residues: CASSSTGGSGANVLTF.

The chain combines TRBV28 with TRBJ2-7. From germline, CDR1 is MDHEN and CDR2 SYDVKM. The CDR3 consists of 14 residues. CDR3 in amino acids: CASSFRTITYEQYF.

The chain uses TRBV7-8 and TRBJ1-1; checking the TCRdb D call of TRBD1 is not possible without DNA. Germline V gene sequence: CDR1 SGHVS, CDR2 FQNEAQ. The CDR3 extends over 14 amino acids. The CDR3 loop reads CATGGGRLYTEAFF. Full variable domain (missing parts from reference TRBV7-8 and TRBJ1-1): GAGVSQSPRYKVAKRGQDVALRCDPISGHVSLFWYQQALGQGPEFLTYFQNEAQLDKSGLPSDRFFAERPEGSVSTLKIQRTQQEDSAVYLCATGGGRLYTEAFFGQGTRLTVV.

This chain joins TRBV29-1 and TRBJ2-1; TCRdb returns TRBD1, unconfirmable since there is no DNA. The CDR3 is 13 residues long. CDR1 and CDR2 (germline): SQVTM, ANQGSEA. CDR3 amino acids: CSVEVPPTNEQFF.

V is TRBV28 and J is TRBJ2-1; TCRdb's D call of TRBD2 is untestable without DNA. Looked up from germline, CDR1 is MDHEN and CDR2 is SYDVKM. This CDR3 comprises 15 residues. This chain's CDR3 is CASSPLAEIYNEQFF.

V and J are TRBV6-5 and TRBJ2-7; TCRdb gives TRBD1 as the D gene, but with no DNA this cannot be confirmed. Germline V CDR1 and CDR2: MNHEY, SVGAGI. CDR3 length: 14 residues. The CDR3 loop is CAGSPGQEAYEQYF.

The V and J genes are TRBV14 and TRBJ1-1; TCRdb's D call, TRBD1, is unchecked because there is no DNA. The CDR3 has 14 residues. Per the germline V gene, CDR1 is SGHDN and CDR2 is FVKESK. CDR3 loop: CASKENRLNTEAFF. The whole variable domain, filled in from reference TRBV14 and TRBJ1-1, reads EAGVTQFPSHSVIEKGQTVTLRCDPISGHDNLYWYRRVMGKEIKFLLHFVKESKQDESGMPNNRFLAERTGGTYSTLKVQPAELEDSGVYFCASKENRLNTEAFFGQGTRLTVV.